This T cell receptor (beta chain) was documented in a study of regulatory T cells in long-lasting Graves disease. For TCR beta, libraries came from iRepertoire HTBI primers and Arm-PCR of CDR3 regions. TCRdb redid the calling of the multiplex PCR reads with MiXCR, one entry per CDR3 protein. The table includes over 200,000 distinct CDR3 sequences, 18% detected once. Documented time point: newly diagnosed GD, antithyroid drugs for less than 3 months. RNA from PBMCs was the source of the TCR library. CDR3 length: 15 amino acids. CDR1 LNHDA and CDR2 SQIVND come from the germline V gene (reference sequence). V gave up 6 bases and J gave up 6 bases, with 18 bases separating them. This clonotype was observed a few times. These same records also appear under a second study, on T cells in Graves' hyperthyroidism and ophthalmopathy. This second report adds: For the diagnoses, clinical symptoms, serum thyroxine and TRAb, thyroid ultrasound and orbital computed tomography were used.

The TCR originated in a woman aged 30 to 39 with Graves disease. Source: peripheral blood mononuclear cells (PBMCs), taken at new diagnosis, from a patient treated with antithyroid drugs. J is TRBJ2-1 and V is TRBV19, with D perhaps matching TRBD1 (5 bases). The CDR3 DNA reads TGTGCCAGTAGAGTGGGGCAGGGCGTCGGCAATGAGCAGTTCTTC. Protein sequence: CASRVGQGVGNEQFF.